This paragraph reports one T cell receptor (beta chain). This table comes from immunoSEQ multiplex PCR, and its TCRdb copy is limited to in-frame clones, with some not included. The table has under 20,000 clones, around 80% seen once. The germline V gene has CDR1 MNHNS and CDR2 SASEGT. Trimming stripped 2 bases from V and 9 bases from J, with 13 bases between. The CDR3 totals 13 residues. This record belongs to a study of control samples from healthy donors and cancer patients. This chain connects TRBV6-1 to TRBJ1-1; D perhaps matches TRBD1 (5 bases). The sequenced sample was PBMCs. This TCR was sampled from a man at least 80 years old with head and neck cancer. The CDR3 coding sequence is TGTGCCAGCAGTGAACGAACAGGCCTACAAGCTTTCTTT. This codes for CASSERTGLQAFF.